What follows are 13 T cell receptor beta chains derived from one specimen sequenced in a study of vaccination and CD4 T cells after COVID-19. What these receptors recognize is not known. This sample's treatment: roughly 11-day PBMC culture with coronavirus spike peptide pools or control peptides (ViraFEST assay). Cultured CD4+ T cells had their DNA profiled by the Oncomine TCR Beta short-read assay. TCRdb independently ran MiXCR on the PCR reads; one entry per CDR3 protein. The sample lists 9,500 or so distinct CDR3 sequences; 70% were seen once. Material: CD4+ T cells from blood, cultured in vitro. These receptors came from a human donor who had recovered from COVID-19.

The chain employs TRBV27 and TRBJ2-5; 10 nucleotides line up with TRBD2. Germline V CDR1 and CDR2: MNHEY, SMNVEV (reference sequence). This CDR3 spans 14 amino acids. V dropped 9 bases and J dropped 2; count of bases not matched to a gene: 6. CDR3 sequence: CASRPSGSQETQYF. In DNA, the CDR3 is TGTGCCAGTCGGCCTAGCGGGAGTCAAGAGACCCAGTACTTC.

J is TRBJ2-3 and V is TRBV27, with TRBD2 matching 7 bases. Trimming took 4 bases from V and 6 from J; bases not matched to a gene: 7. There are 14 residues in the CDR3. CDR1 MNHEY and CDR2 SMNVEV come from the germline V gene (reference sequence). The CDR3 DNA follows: TGTGCCAGCAGTTACCTCGCCGGGGGGGATACGCAGTATTTT. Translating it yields CASSYLAGGDTQYF.

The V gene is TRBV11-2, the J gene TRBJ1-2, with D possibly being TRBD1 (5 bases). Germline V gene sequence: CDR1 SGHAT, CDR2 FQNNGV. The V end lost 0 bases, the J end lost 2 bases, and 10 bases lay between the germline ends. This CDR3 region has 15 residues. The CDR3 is CASSLDLPGNYGYTF. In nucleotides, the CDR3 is TGTGCCAGCAGCTTAGATCTGCCAGGGAACTATGGCTACACCTTC.

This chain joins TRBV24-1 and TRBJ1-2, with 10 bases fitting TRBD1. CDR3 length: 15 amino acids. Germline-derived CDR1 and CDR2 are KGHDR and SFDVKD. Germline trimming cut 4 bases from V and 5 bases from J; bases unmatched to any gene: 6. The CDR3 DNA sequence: TGTGCCACCAGTGACCCGGGACAGGGGCTATATGGCTACACCTTC. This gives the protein CATSDPGQGLYGYTF.

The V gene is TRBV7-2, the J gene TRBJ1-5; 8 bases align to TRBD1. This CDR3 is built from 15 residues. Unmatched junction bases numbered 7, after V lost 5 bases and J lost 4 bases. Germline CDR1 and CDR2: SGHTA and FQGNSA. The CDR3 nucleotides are TGTGCCAGCAGCCTTGGACAGGGTCTAAATCAGCCCCAGCATTTT. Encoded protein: CASSLGQGLNQPQHF.

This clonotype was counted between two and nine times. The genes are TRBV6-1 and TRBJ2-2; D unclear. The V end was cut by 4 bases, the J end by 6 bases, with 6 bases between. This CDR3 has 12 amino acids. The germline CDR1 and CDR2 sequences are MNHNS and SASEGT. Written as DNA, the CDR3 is TGTGCCAGCAGTGTAGGGCCCGGGGAGCTGTTTTTT. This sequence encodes CASSVGPGELFF.

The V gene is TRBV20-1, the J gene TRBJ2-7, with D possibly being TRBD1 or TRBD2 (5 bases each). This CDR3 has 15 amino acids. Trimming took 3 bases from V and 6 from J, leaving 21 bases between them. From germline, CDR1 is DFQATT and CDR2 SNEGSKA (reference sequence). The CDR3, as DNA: TGCAGTGCTAGGTCCCCGGGACGAAACTCTGGCGAGCAGTACTTC. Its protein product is CSARSPGRNSGEQYF.

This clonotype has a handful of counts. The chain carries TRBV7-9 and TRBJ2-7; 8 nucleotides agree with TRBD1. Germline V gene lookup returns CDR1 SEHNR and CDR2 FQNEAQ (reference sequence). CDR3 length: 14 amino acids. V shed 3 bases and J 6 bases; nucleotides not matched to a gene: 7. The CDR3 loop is CASSLNRGSGEQYF. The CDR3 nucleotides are TGTGCCAGCAGCTTGAACAGGGGGTCGGGCGAGCAGTACTTC.

DNA for the CDR3: TGTGCCAGCGGTTCGAGACAGAAGGCGGGGGGCGGGTTGGGCACAGATACGCAGTATTTT. The encoded protein is CASGSRQKAGGGLGTDTQYF. The V gene is TRBV6-2 or TRBV6-3, the J gene TRBJ2-3; 8 nucleotides line up with TRBD2. The CDR3 is 20 residues long. Losses at the gene ends were 8 bases for V and 1 base for J; bases not matched to a gene: 23. Looked up from germline, CDR1 is MNHEY and CDR2 is SVGEGT.

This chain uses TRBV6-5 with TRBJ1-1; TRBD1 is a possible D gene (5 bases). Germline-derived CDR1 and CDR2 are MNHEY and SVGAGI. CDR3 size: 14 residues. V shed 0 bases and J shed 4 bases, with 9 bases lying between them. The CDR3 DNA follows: TGTGCCAGCAGTTACTCGGGGGGGTCCACTGAAGCTTTCTTT. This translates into CASSYSGGSTEAFF.

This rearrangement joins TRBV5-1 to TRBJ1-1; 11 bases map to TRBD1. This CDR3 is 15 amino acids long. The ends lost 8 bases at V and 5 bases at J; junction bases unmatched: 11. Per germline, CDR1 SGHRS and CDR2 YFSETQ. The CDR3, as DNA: TGCGCCAGTTACCCCTTCGGGACAGGGGGGACTGAAGCTTTCTTT. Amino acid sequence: CASYPFGTGGTEAFF.

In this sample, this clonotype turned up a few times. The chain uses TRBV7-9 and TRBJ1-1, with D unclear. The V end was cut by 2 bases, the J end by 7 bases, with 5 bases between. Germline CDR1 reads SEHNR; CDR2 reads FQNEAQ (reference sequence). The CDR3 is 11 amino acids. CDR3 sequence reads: CASSLRFEAFF. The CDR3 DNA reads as TGTGCCAGCAGCTTACGGTTTGAAGCTTTCTTT.

In nucleotides, the CDR3 is TGCAGTGCTACTGAAACAGCCACAGATACGCAGTATTTT. It is translated as CSATETATDTQYF. V and J are TRBV20-1 and TRBJ2-3; D ambiguous. The germline CDR1 and CDR2 sequences are DFQATT and SNEGSKA (reference sequence). The CDR3 runs to 13 residues. Deletions cut 4 bases from V and 2 bases from J, with 10 bases between.